The 22 T cell receptor beta chains in this list originate from one sample, sequenced in a study of T cells in Graves' hyperthyroidism and ophthalmopathy. The investigators amplified TCR beta CDR3 regions from RNA transcripts. Using the HTBI primer set, a first-round RT-PCR was run on the TCR CDR3. TCRdb itself ran the multiplex PCR reads through MiXCR, one entry per CDR3 protein. The sample includes over 400,000 distinct CDR3 sequences, 14% to 15% seen only once; the top ten take roughly 13%. Sequenced input: blood. These receptors originate from a man aged 18 to 30 with Graves' ophthalmopathy.

This clonotype was picked up many times. The rearrangement joins TRBV5-1 to TRBJ2-5; TRBD1 is a possible D gene (6 bases). V was shortened by 0 bases and J by 5 bases, with 14 bases between the two germline ends. Germline V gives CDR1 SGHRS, CDR2 YFSETQ. CDR3 length: 15 residues. The chain's CDR3 is CASSLGTVTGETQYF. CDR3 coding DNA: TGCGCCAGCAGCTTGGGGACAGTCACCGGGGAGACCCAGTACTTC.

This clonotype was recorded at least ten times. The chain is built from TRBV6-1 and TRBJ2-1; 7 bases fit TRBD1. This CDR3 spans 11 amino acids. V was clipped by 8 bases and J by 9 bases; unmatched bases: 4. Germline V gives CDR1 MNHNS, CDR2 SASEGT. The CDR3 DNA is TGTGCCAGCCTAGGGACAGTTGAGCAGTTCTTC. Translating gives CASLGTVEQFF.

Many counts were recorded for this clonotype. V is TRBV5-1 and J is TRBJ2-7; 8 bases are shared with TRBD2. V dropped 1 base and J dropped 5; count of bases not matched to a gene: 14. CDR3 size: 17 residues. CDR1 is SGHRS, CDR2 YFSETQ, per germline. The CDR3 DNA is TGCGCCAGCAGCTTGAGTCAGGGATACAGCGGGAGCCACGAGCAGTACTTC. This translates into CASSLSQGYSGSHEQYF.

The table lists this clonotype with many counts. The chain uses TRBV11-3 and TRBJ2-5; TRBD2 matches 7 bases. The germline V gene has CDR1 SGHNT and CDR2 YENEEA. The CDR3 spans 16 residues. The V gene end was trimmed by 5 bases and the J gene end by 2 bases; junction bases not matched to a gene: 11. CDR3 protein: CASSPETSWGQETQYF. DNA for the CDR3: TGTGCCAGCAGCCCCGAGACTAGCTGGGGGCAAGAGACCCAGTACTTC. Looking up the rest from reference TRBV11-3 and TRBJ2-5 gives the full variable domain: EAGVVQSPRYKIIEKKQPVAFWCNPISGHNTLYWYLQNLGQGPELLIRYENEEAVDDSQLPKDRFSAERLKGVDSTLKIQPAELGDSAVYLCASSPETSWGQETQYFGPGTRLLVL.

This clonotype has just a few counts. This rearrangement joins TRBV25-1 to TRBJ1-5; D is uncertain. Germline V gives CDR1 MGHDK, CDR2 SYGVNS. V gave up 4 bases and J gave up 7 bases, with 14 bases separating them. This CDR3 has 14 amino acids. CDR3 coding DNA: TGTGCCAGCAGTGTATGGTCCTCAAAGCAGCCCCAGCATTTT. The encoded protein is CASSVWSSKQPQHF.

This chain connects TRBV4-1 to TRBJ1-4; a weak D match, TRBD1 (5 bases). This CDR3 comprises 14 residues. The V end was cut by 2 bases, the J end by 4 bases, with 8 bases between. In germline, CDR1 is MGHRA, CDR2 YSYEKL. CDR3 amino acids: CASSQRQRNEKLFF. The CDR3, as DNA: TGCGCCAGCAGCCAAAGACAGCGTAATGAAAAACTGTTTTTT.

This clonotype came up many times. This chain connects TRBV6-1 to TRBJ1-1; possible D gene TRBD1, 5 bases. Deletions cut 7 bases from V and 5 bases from J, with 14 bases between. CDR1 and CDR2 from the germline V gene are MNHNS and SASEGT. The CDR3 length is 13 residues. The CDR3 DNA reads as TGTGCCAGCATTCCTGCAGGGAAAACTGAAGCTTTCTTT. Amino acid sequence: CASIPAGKTEAFF.

This sequence joins TRBV5-5 and TRBJ2-7; 8 bases fit TRBD2. After removal of 6 bases from V and 3 bases from J, the junction contained 8 bases not matched to a gene. The length of the CDR3 is 14 residues. The germline V gene has CDR1 SGHKS and CDR2 YYEKEE (reference sequence). The CDR3 DNA follows: TGTGCCAGCACCGATGGGGGACTAGTCTACGAGCAGTACTTC. Amino acid sequence: CASTDGGLVYEQYF. The full variable domain, its missing parts supplied by reference TRBV5-5 and TRBJ2-7, is DAGVTQSPTHLIKTRGQQVTLRCSPISGHKSVSWYQQVLGQGPQFIFQYYEKEERGRGNFPDRFSARQFPNYSSELNVNALLLGDSALYLCASTDGGLVYEQYFGPGTRLTVT.

This clonotype was counted many times. The rearrangement links TRBV4-1 to TRBJ2-3; D ambiguous. With 4 bases removed from V and 0 bases from J, the gap between germline ends came to 11 bases. This CDR3 region has 15 residues. Germline V gene sequence: CDR1 MGHRA, CDR2 YSYEKL. The CDR3, as DNA: TGCGCCAGCAGCCGAAGTTGGCCTAGCACAGATACGCAGTATTTT. Protein: CASSRSWPSTDTQYF.

Many counts were recorded for this clonotype. The rearrangement uses TRBV18 and TRBJ1-6; D gene ambiguous. Germline V gene sequence: CDR1 KGHSH, CDR2 LQKENI. The V and J ends lost 3 bases and 8 bases respectively, with 14 bases between them. CDR3 length: 15 amino acids. CDR3 DNA: TGTGCCAGCTCACCCGATGGTGGGAAGGATTCACCCCTCCACTTT. It specifies CASSPDGGKDSPLHF.

This clonotype was detected many times. J is TRBJ2-1 and V is TRBV12-3 or TRBV12-4; TRBD2 aligns across 11 bases. This CDR3 is built from 15 residues. The ends lost 6 bases at V and 7 bases at J; junction bases unmatched: 8. This CDR3 reads CASSQLAGVFNEQFF. CDR3 DNA: TGTGCCAGCAGCCAACTAGCGGGGGTGTTTAATGAGCAGTTCTTC.

The J gene is TRBJ1-1, the V gene TRBV27, with 7 nucleotides matching TRBD1. The CDR3 has 14 amino acids. Germline assignment: CDR1 MNHEY and CDR2 SMNVEV (reference sequence). V lost 6 bases and J lost 6; bases outside the gene matches: 10. This chain's CDR3 is CASRPGHRGAEAFF. DNA of the CDR3: TGTGCCAGCAGGCCTGGGCACAGGGGTGCTGAAGCTTTCTTT.

V is TRBV25-1 and J is TRBJ1-4; D might be TRBD1 (5 bases). V was trimmed by 6 bases and J by 2 bases, leaving 13 bases between them. Germline lookup yields CDR1 MGHDK and CDR2 SYGVNS. The CDR3 consists of 15 residues. CDR3: CASSVPGRTNEKLFF. DNA of the CDR3: TGTGCCAGCAGCGTTCCGGGACGGACTAATGAAAAACTGTTTTTT. Using reference TRBV25-1 and TRBJ1-4 for the parts outside the CDR3, the full variable domain is EADIYQTPRYLVIGTGKKITLECSQTMGHDKMYWYQQDPGMELHLIHYSYGVNSTEKGDLSSESTVSRIRTEHFPLTLESARPSHTSQYLCASSVPGRTNEKLFFGSGTQLSVL.

This clonotype was observed many times. The V call is TRBV11-2, the J call TRBJ2-2; D remains ambiguous. Germline CDR1 and CDR2: SGHAT and FQNNGV. This CDR3 spans 15 amino acids. Trimming took 0 bases from V and 1 from J, leaving 6 bases between them. CDR3 sequence (DNA): TGTGCCAGCAGCTTAGATCCGGGGAACACCGGGGAGCTGTTTTTT. Its translation is CASSLDPGNTGELFF.

This clonotype was detected many times. The gene calls are TRBV4-1 and TRBJ2-3, with 10 positions matching TRBD1. CDR3 length equals 16 residues. Per germline, CDR1 MGHRA and CDR2 YSYEKL. Trimming removed 6 bases from V and 0 bases from J; junction bases left unmatched: 6. In DNA form, the CDR3 reads TGCGCCAGCAGGGGTTCGGGACAGGGGAGCACAGATACGCAGTATTTT. It specifies CASRGSGQGSTDTQYF.

This clonotype was observed many times. The chain couples TRBV7-9 to TRBJ2-1, with TRBD2 identical over 8 bases. The CDR3 loop spans 14 amino acids. In germline, CDR1 is SEHNR, CDR2 FQNEAQ (reference sequence). With 3 bases clipped from V and 4 bases from J, the junction kept 2 bases outside the gene matches. The CDR3 DNA is TGTGCCAGCAGCTTCCCTAGCGGGTACAATGAGCAGTTCTTC. This codes for CASSFPSGYNEQFF.

This clonotype was seen more than once but under ten times. V usage is TRBV16 and J usage is TRBJ1-2; 7 bases are a match to TRBD1. V trimming: 0 bases; J trimming: 4 bases; junction bases outside the gene matches: 2. From germline, CDR1 is KGHSY and CDR2 FQNENV. The CDR3 is 14 residues long. CDR3 DNA: TGTGCCAGCAGCCAATCTGCAGGGGGCTATGGCTACACCTTC. This sequence encodes CASSQSAGGYGYTF.

This clonotype came up a few times. This may arise from a read error, as a much more abundant clone is one base away. This chain links TRBV5-1 with TRBJ1-2, with a possible D match to TRBD1 (6 bases). The V gene lost 4 bases and the J gene lost 12 bases, with 16 bases spanning the gap. CDR3 length: 12 residues. CDR1 and CDR2 (germline): SGHRS, YFSETQ. As DNA, the CDR3 is TGCGCCAGCAGCCTGGACAGAGGCGGCCACACCTTC. It specifies CASSLDRGGHTF.

J is TRBJ1-2 and V is TRBV20-1; no firm D call. The germline CDR1 and CDR2 sequences are DFQATT and SNEGSKA (reference sequence). V was cut by 4 bases and J by 2 bases, with 11 bases left in between. The CDR3 contains 13 residues. CDR3 in amino acids: CSAIEELNYGYTF. The CDR3 nucleotides read TGCAGTGCTATTGAGGAGTTAAACTATGGCTACACCTTC.

V is TRBV6-9 and J is TRBJ2-2; 9 bases line up with TRBD1. Germline V gene sequence: CDR1 MNHGY, CDR2 SVAAGI. The length of the CDR3 is 15 residues. Trimming removed 3 bases from V and 7 bases from J; junction bases left unmatched: 6. CDR3 in DNA: TGTGCCAGCAGTTACTACGGGACAGGGCACGGGGAGCTGTTTTTT. Amino acids: CASSYYGTGHGELFF.

This clonotype was seen at least ten times. The rearrangement joins TRBV18 to TRBJ2-3; tentatively, D is TRBD2 (6 bases). The CDR3 consists of 13 residues. Per germline, CDR1 KGHSH and CDR2 LQKENI. Between the trimmed V and J ends, which lost 2 bases and 6 bases, there was a span of 9 bases. CDR3 residues: CASSPDGGDTQYF. CDR3 bases: TGTGCCAGCTCACCAGACGGAGGGGATACGCAGTATTTT. The full variable domain, completed using reference TRBV18 and TRBJ2-3, is NAGVMQNPRHLVRRRGQEARLRCSPMKGHSHVYWYRQLPEEGLKFMVYLQKENIIDESGMPKERFSAEFPKEGPSILRIQQVVRGDSAAYFCASSPDGGDTQYFGPGTRLTVL.

The chain employs TRBV6-2 or TRBV6-3 and TRBJ2-4; maybe TRBD2 (5 bases). CDR1 MNHEY and CDR2 SVGEGT come from the germline V gene. Trimming stripped 5 bases from V and 0 bases from J, with 17 bases between. The CDR3 length is 17 residues. CDR3 DNA sequence: TGTGCCAGCAGTACCGGGGTACAGCTACTAGCCAAAAACATTCAGTACTTC. Its protein is CASSTGVQLLAKNIQYF.